Below, one T cell receptor (beta chain) is given with its context. Its antigen is not known. These data belong to a study of cytomegalovirus exposure and HLA in healthy donors. Study-level points and caveats: Some segments of the V type, notably TRBV6-2 and TRBV6-3, were excluded as indistinguishable. A later analysis linked a missense DCLRE1C variant to TCR beta V- and J-gene trimming.

This CDR3 is 16 amino acids long. Per germline, CDR1 MDHEN and CDR2 SYDVKM. Trimming removed 3 bases from V and 4 bases from J; junction bases left unmatched: 4. Among the donors, all were healthy bone marrow donors. Amplification used 60 Vbeta primers and 13 Jbeta primers. The assay was immunoSEQ multiplex PCR, and TCRdb's table has in-frame clones only and misses some. The table shows some 160,000 clones, with about 85% occurring only once. The V call is TRBV28, the J call TRBJ2-2; 11 bases fit TRBD1. The sequence derives from a man between 18 and 29 years old in good health and CMV-seronegative. Input material: PBMCs. The CDR3 reads CASSFGTGGFTGELFF. CDR3 nucleotide sequence: TGTGCCAGCAGTTTCGGGACAGGGGGTTTCACCGGGGAGCTGTTTTTT.